Presented here are 2 T cell receptor beta chains from one specimen sequenced in a study of CD8+ T cells in alopecia areata. RNA was extracted and reverse transcribed into cDNA as the sequencing template. The repertoire was sequenced with immunoSEQ multiplex PCR; TCRdb's copy has only in-frame clones and lacks some. This sample carries roughly 130,000 clones, around three fifths of them seen once, and the ten largest clones take 4.5%. The material sequenced was CD4+ T cells sorted from blood, taken at week 0. The origin of the receptors is a human donor with alopecia areata.

Only a few counts were recorded for this clone. V gene TRBV9 combines with J gene TRBJ1-5; D not resolved. Germline V gives CDR1 SGDLS, CDR2 YYNGEE. The CDR3 is 15 residues long. Trimming pared 0 bases from V and 4 bases from J, leaving 11 bases between. In nucleotides, the CDR3 is TGTGCCAGCAGCGTAGATGGGCAGGCTAATCAGCCCCAGCATTTT. As protein: CASSVDGQANQPQHF.

This chain links TRBV5-1 with TRBJ2-1; 12 bases match TRBD1. Germline V gene lookup returns CDR1 SGHRS and CDR2 YFSETQ. The CDR3 spans 17 residues. Losses at the gene ends were 1 base for V and 8 bases for J; bases not matched to a gene: 10. CDR3 loop: CASSLLAGTGGVDEQFF. In nucleotides, the CDR3 is TGCGCCAGCAGCTTGTTGGCAGGGACAGGGGGCGTCGATGAGCAGTTCTTC.